The present T cell receptor beta chain was sequenced within a study of cytomegalovirus exposure and HLA in healthy donors. This clone appeared a single time. With 4 bases removed from V and 0 bases from J, the gap between germline ends came to 9 bases. Germline V lookup: CDR1 MDHEN, CDR2 SYDVKM. The CDR3 contains 14 residues. Both 60 Vbeta primers and 13 Jbeta primers went into the PCR. The protocol was immunoSEQ multiplex PCR, while the TCRdb copy is restricted to in-frame clones and leaves out a portion. Counted here are roughly 120,000 clones, approximately 75% occurring once; the ten biggest clones make up around 5.2%.

This sequence was found in a man aged 50-60 years in good health and CMV-seropositive. Sample: PBMCs. The chain uses TRBV28 and TRBJ2-5; a possible D gene is TRBD2 (5 bases). The chain's CDR3 is CASSSPSNQETQYF. Here the CDR3 DNA reads TGTGCCAGCAGTTCACCTAGCAACCAAGAGACCCAGTACTTC.